This TCR beta chain was observed in a study of T cell responses to AZD1222 COVID-19 vaccine. Across the study: Whether given at about 4 or about 12 weeks, second doses were pooled. Overall study results and limits: The sample set comprised mostly white British donors with more females, and clonal diversity was possibly underestimated.

Notes on this clone: Its antigen remains unidentified. Other nucleotide sequences in the sample specify the same CDR3.

Data came from immunoSEQ multiplex PCR; TCRdb stores just in-frame clones and leaves some out. The sample comprises around 150,000 clones, around 84% of which are singletons, and roughly 3.9% rests with the top ten. With 3 bases removed from V and 4 bases from J, the gap between germline ends came to 4 bases. There are 12 residues in the CDR3. Germline V gene data show CDR1 as MDHEN and CDR2 as SYDVKM. The source is an adult in good health. This material consisted of peripheral blood, taken on day 0 of AZD1222 vaccination. This chain links TRBV28 with TRBJ1-3, with D uncertain. The CDR3 protein is CASSFNGNTIYF. In DNA, the CDR3 is TGTGCCAGCAGTTTCAACGGAAACACCATATATTTT.